What follows are 13 T cell receptor beta chains derived from one specimen sequenced in a study of response to subunit inactivated influenza vaccine. TCRdb ran MiXCR on the RT-PCR reads and lists one entry per CDR3 protein. The table includes about 570,000 distinct CDR3 sequences, around 10% detected once. These data also featured in a second study, about T cells expressing NK-cell markers. Turning to that study: TCR beta cDNA was made by 5'RACE template switching with UMIs.

The input for sequencing was PBMCs from blood, taken on the day of vaccination. The source of these receptors is a middle-aged man who received an inactivated influenza vaccine.

This clonotype has a handful of counts. The rearrangement joins TRBV12-3 or TRBV12-4 to TRBJ2-3; D uncertain. Trimming pared 7 bases from V and 6 bases from J, leaving 8 bases between. The CDR3 sequence is 11 residues long. The CDR3 region is CASTLLDTQYF. The CDR3 bases are TGTGCCAGCACCCTGCTCGATACGCAGTATTTT.

This clonotype has just a few counts. This sequence joins TRBV3-1 and TRBJ2-1; D may be TRBD1 (6 bases). V was trimmed by 4 bases and J by 5 bases, leaving 6 bases between them. The germline CDR1 and CDR2 sequences are LGHDT and YNNKEL (reference sequence). The CDR3 runs to 12 residues. The DNA of the CDR3 is TGTGCCAGCAGCCGGGACAACAATGAGCAGTTCTTC. It yields the protein CASSRDNNEQFF.

The chain uses TRBV10-3 and TRBJ1-1; tentatively, D is TRBD1 (6 bases). The CDR3 sequence is 14 residues long. The germline gives CDR1 ENHRY, CDR2 SYGVKD. V was shortened by 0 bases and J by 6 bases, with 11 bases between the two germline ends. CDR3 DNA sequence: TGTGCCATCAGTGAGTCGAATGGGGGCCCTGAAGCTTTCTTT. Protein product: CAISESNGGPEAFF.

The genes are TRBV20-1 and TRBJ1-5, with 7 bases fitting TRBD1. The CDR3 extends over 15 amino acids. Trimming took 2 bases from V and 0 from J; bases not matched to a gene: 4. CDR1 is DFQATT, CDR2 SNEGSKA, per germline (reference sequence). This CDR3 is CSARQGTASNQPQHF. The CDR3 nucleotides read TGCAGTGCTAGACAAGGGACAGCTAGCAATCAGCCCCAGCATTTT.

A few counts support this clonotype. The chain combines TRBV27 with TRBJ1-1; 10 positions match TRBD1. Germline CDR1 MNHEY, CDR2 SMNVEV (reference sequence). CDR3 length: 15 amino acids. With V trimmed by 6 bases and J by 4 bases, 8 bases remained unmatched. The CDR3 bases are TGTGCCAGCAGCATGACAGGGGGCCGGGGCACTGAAGCTTTCTTT. Amino acid sequence: CASSMTGGRGTEAFF.

The sample holds a few counts of this clonotype. J is TRBJ2-1 and V is TRBV20-1; D may be TRBD2 (5 bases). Germline V gene data show CDR1 as DFQATT and CDR2 as SNEGSKA (reference sequence). The CDR3 consists of 13 residues. Trimming shortened V by 5 bases and J by 8 bases, and 16 bases separated the two germline ends. CDR3 bases: TGCAGTGCTGGAGCGGCCCCCGGGCATGAGCAGTTCTTC. Translating it yields CSAGAAPGHEQFF.

The chain links TRBV20-1 to TRBJ2-1, with TRBD2 identical over 11 bases. The CDR3 is 16 residues long. Germline V CDR1 and CDR2: DFQATT, SNEGSKA (reference sequence). Losses at the gene ends were 1 base for V and 6 bases for J; bases not matched to a gene: 8. The CDR3 bases are TGCAGTGCTAGAGTAGCGGGGGGGCGGGGGTTCAATGAGCAGTTCTTC. Amino acids: CSARVAGGRGFNEQFF.

The chain combines TRBV12-3 or TRBV12-4 with TRBJ1-1; possible D gene TRBD1, 5 bases. This CDR3 is 12 amino acids long. V was pared by 3 bases and J by 7 bases, with 9 bases between. The CDR3 nucleotides are TGTGCCAGCAGTTTGGGGGACGTTGAAGCTTTCTTT. This codes for CASSLGDVEAFF.

Worth noting for this clonotype: With a much larger clone just one base away, this may be a read error. The chain carries TRBV7-2 and TRBJ1-5; D is unclear. Deletions cut 4 bases from V and 5 bases from J, with 9 bases between. The germline V gene has CDR1 SGHTA and CDR2 FQGNSA. The CDR3 is 13 amino acids. DNA for the CDR3: TGTGCCAGCAGCTCCCGGGCTGATCAGCCCCAGCATTTT. Translated, it gives CASSSRADQPQHF.

J is TRBJ2-3 and V is TRBV13, with TRBD1 identical over 9 bases. CDR3 length: 16 residues. CDR1 and CDR2 (germline): PRHDT, FYEKMQ (reference sequence). After removal of 4 bases from V and 4 bases from J, the junction contained 9 bases not matched to a gene. The CDR3 here is CASSSPTGGAADTQYF. CDR3 sequence (DNA): TGTGCCAGCAGCTCTCCCACAGGGGGCGCGGCAGATACGCAGTATTTT.

The V gene is TRBV6-2 or TRBV6-3, the J gene TRBJ1-1, with a possible D match to TRBD1 (6 bases). V gave up 8 bases and J gave up 3 bases, with 16 bases separating them. CDR1 and CDR2 (germline): MNHEY, SVGEGT. This CDR3 has 14 residues. CDR3 in amino acids: CASVKARGYTEAFF. The CDR3 nucleotides read TGTGCCAGCGTTAAAGCAAGGGGGTACACTGAAGCTTTCTTT.

This clonotype has ten or more counts. This sequence joins TRBV29-1 and TRBJ2-3; D may be TRBD2 (6 bases). This CDR3 spans 13 amino acids. CDR1 is SQVTM and CDR2 is ANQGSEA in the germline V gene. Trimming removed 6 bases from V and 4 bases from J, with 14 bases in between. The CDR3: CSVEGSDSDTQYF. CDR3 in DNA: TGCAGCGTGGAGGGGTCAGATTCAGATACGCAGTATTTT.

This clonotype was seen ten or more times. This chain joins TRBV24-1 and TRBJ2-1; 7 nucleotides align to TRBD2. CDR1 KGHDR and CDR2 SFDVKD come from the germline V gene. CDR3 size: 18 residues. V was pared by 0 bases and J by 3 bases, with 10 bases of the junction left unmatched. The DNA for the CDR3 is TGTGCCACCAGTGATTTGCCCGGGCGGGAGAGGGACTACAATGAGCAGTTCTTC. Translated, it gives CATSDLPGRERDYNEQFF.